Following are 27 T cell receptor beta chains from one sample sequenced in a study of Ad26.COV2.S vaccination and SARS-CoV-2 variants. Treatment noted: about 20 received Ad26.COV2.S at low or high dose, single or two shots; several received placebo; per-sample allocation not given. Samples analyzed were those drawn on day 63 after the first vaccine or placebo injection. This table comes from immunoSEQ multiplex PCR, and its TCRdb copy is limited to in-frame clones, with some not included. Among 300,000 to 400,000 clones, around four fifths were seen once, and the ten largest hold 2.1%. The sequenced sample was peripheral blood, obtained in a trial of Ad26.COV2.S vaccine versus placebo. These receptor sequences come from a person aged 18-65 years who received the Ad26.COV2.S COVID-19 vaccine or a placebo.

The rearrangement joins TRBV4-2 to TRBJ2-7; D not resolved. This CDR3 has 16 amino acids. V was pared by 0 bases and J by 7 bases, with 19 bases between. Germline V lookup: CDR1 LGHNA, CDR2 YNFKEQ. The CDR3 bases are TGTGCCAGCAGCCAAGATCGTGGGGATATCCTGGGAGAGCAGTACTTC. It codes for CASSQDRGDILGEQYF.

The sample holds one count of this clone. The chain combines TRBV7-2 with TRBJ2-1, with TRBD2 as a possible D gene (6 bases). The germline gives CDR1 SGHTA, CDR2 FQGNSA. V was cut by 4 bases and J by 10 bases, with 17 bases left in between. The CDR3 length is 14 residues. CDR3 loop: CASSWGSAGGEQFF. CDR3 sequence (DNA): TGTGCCAGCAGCTGGGGTAGCGCCGGAGGGGAGCAGTTCTTC.

V and J are TRBV2 and TRBJ2-3, with D maybe TRBD2 (6 bases). Per the germline V gene, CDR1 is SNHLY and CDR2 is FYNNEI. Trimming took off 7 bases at V and 0 bases at J, with 11 bases between the two ends. The CDR3 contains 14 residues. CDR3 in amino acids: CASTQSGSTDTQYF. CDR3 coding DNA: TGTGCCAGCACCCAGAGCGGGAGCACAGATACGCAGTATTTT. The complete variable domain, with remaining parts taken from reference TRBV2 and TRBJ2-3, reads EPEVTQTPSHQVTQMGQEVILRCVPISNHLYFYWYRQILGQKVEFLVSFYNNEISEKSEIFDDQFSVERPDGSNFTLKIRSTKLEDSAMYFCASTQSGSTDTQYFGPGTRLTVL.

This chain links TRBV18 with TRBJ1-2; D unclear. Looked up from germline, CDR1 is KGHSH and CDR2 is LQKENI. Trimming cost V 6 bases and J 8 bases, with 19 bases left between them. This CDR3 has 14 amino acids. The chain's CDR3 is CASSTTEGLGGYTF. CDR3 in DNA: TGTGCCAGCTCTACGACGGAAGGCTTGGGGGGCTACACCTTC.

The chain recombines TRBV3-1 (or the pseudogene TRBV3-2) with TRBJ1-2, with unresolved D. This CDR3 contains 12 residues. The V gene lost 4 bases and the J gene lost 7 bases, with 10 bases spanning the gap. Germline V CDR1 and CDR2: LGHDT, YNNKEL (reference sequence). CDR3 protein: CASSRWTSGYTF. The CDR3, as DNA: TGTGCCAGCAGCCGATGGACGTCTGGCTACACCTTC.

CDR3 nucleotide sequence: TGTGCCACCAGTGATTTAGTTCCCAGCGGGCTCTCTAGCACAGATACGCAGTATTTT. Translated: CATSDLVPSGLSSTDTQYF. The V and J genes are TRBV24-1 and TRBJ2-3, with D possibly matching TRBD2 (6 bases). CDR3 length: 19 amino acids. Per germline, CDR1 KGHDR and CDR2 SFDVKD. With 1 base removed from V and 0 bases from J, the gap between germline ends came to 19 bases.

The chain uses TRBV12-3 or TRBV12-4 and TRBJ2-1; D is unclear. This CDR3 comprises 12 residues. Trimming took 1 base from V and 10 from J, leaving 8 bases between them. In DNA form, the CDR3 reads TGTGCCAGCAGTTTAGGGGTTTGGGAGCAGTTCTTC. The encoded protein is CASSLGVWEQFF.

V usage is TRBV4-1 and J usage is TRBJ2-1; D is unresolved. The CDR3 consists of 11 residues. CDR1 is MGHRA, CDR2 YSYEKL, per germline. The V and J ends lost 0 bases and 10 bases respectively, with 4 bases between them. The CDR3 nucleotides read TGCGCCAGCAGCCAAGATCAGGAGCAGTTCTTC. Translating it yields CASSQDQEQFF.

The rearrangement uses TRBV5-1 and TRBJ2-2; no reliable D call. V was trimmed by 7 bases and J by 2 bases, leaving 15 bases between them. The CDR3 totals 15 residues. Per germline, CDR1 SGHRS and CDR2 YFSETQ. CDR3 residues: CASLLLRSNTGELFF. The CDR3 region has the DNA TGCGCCAGCCTCCTCCTGAGATCCAACACCGGGGAGCTGTTTTTT.

CDR3 residues: CASSLTQSLAAHYEQYF. CDR3 sequence (DNA): TGTGCCAGCAGCCTCACTCAATCTCTAGCGGCCCACTACGAGCAGTACTTC. The genes are TRBV7-8 and TRBJ2-7, with 7 bases identical to TRBD2. The J segment lost 3 bases and the V segment lost 5 bases, leaving 16 bases of the junction unmatched. Germline V gives CDR1 SGHVS, CDR2 FQNEAQ. The CDR3 totals 17 residues.

The gene calls are TRBV7-9 and TRBJ1-6; D not resolved. The CDR3 consists of 13 residues. Germline values: CDR1 SEHNR, CDR2 FQNEAQ (reference sequence). The V end lost 0 bases, the J end lost 10 bases, and 7 bases lay between the germline ends. DNA of the CDR3: TGTGCCAGCAGCTTAGCGACTGGATCACCCCTCCACTTT. As protein: CASSLATGSPLHF.

This clone has a single count. The gene calls are TRBV28 and TRBJ2-1, with D perhaps matching TRBD2 (7 bases). Trimming cost V 1 base and J 3 bases, with 16 bases left between them. CDR3 length: 17 amino acids. Germline CDR1 MDHEN, CDR2 SYDVKM. The CDR3, as DNA: TGTGCCAGCAGTTTATCACGGGGGGCTGCAGTCTACAATGAGCAGTTCTTC. Amino acid sequence: CASSLSRGAAVYNEQFF.

The chain uses TRBV6-5 and TRBJ2-7; D gene ambiguous. The CDR3 length is 13 residues. V gave up 8 bases and J gave up 5 bases, with 16 bases separating them. In germline, CDR1 is MNHEY, CDR2 SVGAGI. CDR3 DNA sequence: TGTGCCAGCGGTATAAATGGTGTAAACGAGCAGTACTTC. Residues: CASGINGVNEQYF.

For this clone: Other nucleotide sequences in the sample specify the same CDR3. The chain carries TRBV19 and TRBJ1-5; D is perhaps TRBD1 (6 bases). Germline values: CDR1 LNHDA, CDR2 SQIVND (reference sequence). The CDR3 loop spans 15 amino acids. Deletions cut 1 base from V and 5 bases from J, with 12 bases between. DNA of the CDR3: TGTGCCAGTAGTATAGGAGGAGGGGGTGATCAGCCCCAGCATTTT. It codes for CASSIGGGGDQPQHF.

This clone was counted a single time. The rearrangement joins TRBV7-8 to TRBJ1-1, with D maybe TRBD1 (5 bases). The germline V gene encodes CDR1 SGHVS and CDR2 FQNEAQ. The CDR3 has 17 residues. V was clipped by 3 bases and J by 0 bases, with 17 bases between them. CDR3 protein: CASSFRTPGPMNTEAFF. CDR3 nucleotide sequence: TGTGCCAGCAGCTTTAGGACCCCGGGACCGATGAACACTGAAGCTTTCTTT.

With respect to this clone: Distinct nucleotide sequences in the sample also encode this CDR3. This rearrangement joins TRBV18 to TRBJ2-6, with D hard to call. CDR1 is KGHSH and CDR2 is LQKENI in the germline V gene. The CDR3 has 14 residues. V lost 3 bases, J lost 0 bases, and 3 bases lay in between. This CDR3 is CASSPPSGANVLTF. Here the CDR3 DNA reads TGTGCCAGCTCACCCCCCTCTGGGGCCAACGTCCTGACTTTC.

The rearrangement uses TRBV6-5 and TRBJ1-1; D gene unclear. Trimming removed 0 bases from V and 11 bases from J, with 13 bases in between. The CDR3 has 13 residues. Germline V gene lookup returns CDR1 MNHEY and CDR2 SVGAGI. The CDR3 DNA sequence: TGTGCCAGCAGTTACTCAGGCGCGGGGAGGGCTTTCTTT. It translates to CASSYSGAGRAFF.

This clone was detected only a few times. This chain connects TRBV25-1 to TRBJ1-2; a weak D match, TRBD1 (6 bases). V lost 4 bases and J lost 7, with 19 bases in between. This CDR3 contains 15 residues. The V gene's germline CDR1 is MGHDK and CDR2 SYGVNS. The CDR3 region has the DNA TGTGCCAGCAGTGTAATAGGGGGTGCCCGTGTTGGCTACACCTTC. The encoded protein is CASSVIGGARVGYTF.

The chain carries TRBV5-1 and TRBJ2-7; D is undetermined. The V gene lost 0 bases and the J gene lost 2 bases, with 9 bases spanning the gap. This CDR3 has 14 residues. Germline values: CDR1 SGHRS, CDR2 YFSETQ. The CDR3 loop is CASSLDSYTYEQYF. CDR3 DNA sequence: TGCGCCAGCAGCTTGGACAGTTACACCTACGAGCAGTACTTC. The full variable domain, completed using reference TRBV5-1 and TRBJ2-7, is KAGVTQTPRYLIKTRGQQVTLSCSPISGHRSVSWYQQTPGQGLQFLFEYFSETQRNKGNFPGRFSGRQFSNSRSEMNVSTLELGDSALYLCASSLDSYTYEQYFGPGTRLTVT.

The chain joins TRBV11-2 to TRBJ2-7; D not resolved. Trimming cost V 5 bases and J 2 bases, with 10 bases left between them. CDR1 is SGHAT and CDR2 is FQNNGV in the germline V gene. The CDR3 has 13 residues. The CDR3 loop is CASSKDTTYEQYF. CDR3 DNA sequence: TGTGCCAGCAGCAAGGATACCACCTACGAGCAGTACTTC.

The CDR3 loop is CASSGNRGLGEKLFF. CDR3 bases: TGTGCCAGCAGCGGAAACAGGGGGTTGGGTGAAAAACTGTTTTTT. V and J are TRBV7-2 and TRBJ1-4; 8 bases match TRBD1. The ends lost 5 bases at V and 7 bases at J; junction bases unmatched: 9. Germline CDR1 reads SGHTA; CDR2 reads FQGNSA. This CDR3 is 15 amino acids long. Full variable domain (remainder filled in from reference TRBV7-2 and TRBJ1-4): GAGVSQSPSNKVTEKGKDVELRCDPISGHTALYWYRQSLGQGLEFLIYFQGNSAPDKSGLPSDRFSAERTGGSVSTLTIQRTQQEDSAVYLCASSGNRGLGEKLFFGSGTQLSVL.

This clone was observed once. The chain joins TRBV4-1 to TRBJ1-6; weak D call: TRBD1 (5 bases). Germline V gives CDR1 MGHRA, CDR2 YSYEKL. V was shortened by 3 bases and J by 7 bases, with 19 bases between the two germline ends. The CDR3 sequence is 17 residues long. This CDR3 reads CASSQTATDQANSPLHF. In DNA, the CDR3 is TGCGCCAGCAGCCAGACAGCGACAGATCAAGCAAATTCACCCCTCCACTTT.

On this clone itself: Other DNA sequences of this sample code for an identical CDR3. CDR3 amino acids: CASSLVSGGTGELFF. The CDR3 bases are TGCGCCAGCAGCTTGGTCTCAGGGGGTACCGGGGAGCTGTTTTTT. J is TRBJ2-2 and V is TRBV5-1; 7 nucleotides align to TRBD1. Per germline, CDR1 SGHRS and CDR2 YFSETQ. V lost 0 bases to trimming and J lost 5 bases; unmatched junction nucleotides: 4. This CDR3 has 15 residues.

In its sample, this clone was seen once. This rearrangement joins TRBV7-9 to TRBJ2-5; 7 bases are shared with TRBD1. This CDR3 region has 15 residues. With 6 bases clipped from V and 5 bases from J, the junction kept 12 bases outside the gene matches. From germline, CDR1 is SEHNR and CDR2 FQNEAQ (reference sequence). The CDR3 DNA follows: TGTGCCAGCAGTTATGGACAGGTCCTCGGGGAGACCCAGTACTTC. This encodes CASSYGQVLGETQYF.

This chain uses TRBV5-1 with TRBJ1-5; 7 bases are shared with TRBD1. After removal of 5 bases from V and 0 bases from J, the junction contained 8 bases not matched to a gene. The CDR3 runs to 16 residues. CDR1 and CDR2 (germline): SGHRS, YFSETQ. The CDR3 here is CASRHGTDYSNQPQHF. In DNA, the CDR3 is TGCGCCAGCAGGCACGGGACAGATTATAGCAATCAGCCCCAGCATTTT.

The V call is TRBV9, the J call TRBJ2-1; maybe TRBD1 (5 bases). Trimming left V 0 bases short and J 1 base short, with 11 bases between. The germline V gene has CDR1 SGDLS and CDR2 YYNGEE. The CDR3 consists of 16 residues. The CDR3 region is CASSVGFSGSYNEQFF. CDR3 nucleotide sequence: TGTGCCAGCAGCGTAGGGTTCTCAGGGTCCTACAATGAGCAGTTCTTC.

The chain couples TRBV24-1 to TRBJ1-2; 9 positions match TRBD1. Germline V gene sequence: CDR1 KGHDR, CDR2 SFDVKD. The CDR3 has 13 residues. Trimming removed 5 bases from V and 6 bases from J; junction bases left unmatched: 3. DNA for the CDR3: TGTGCCACCAGTGTTGGGACAGGGAATGGCTACACCTTC. Its translation is CATSVGTGNGYTF.